This T cell receptor beta chain was sequenced in a study of blood T cell repertoires in COVID-19 (dated by TCRdb to 2020 to 2022). A note on the overall study: Collaborator samples came from the United States, Italy and Spain and covered acute and convalescent phases of COVID-19. The repertoires were made available in a free public database intended to serve as a resource for research on the immune response to SARS-CoV-2. Where available, HLA class I and class II types were obtained from metadata supplied by the sample provider rather than from assay-based typing. Samples came from the ongoing ImmuneRACE study (first 160 participants) plus 1,254 subjects from 6 global collaborators. Nearly every sample came with metadata listing a de-identified subject ID, COVID-19 status, age in years and sex. Subjects who had been exposed to COVID-19, were actively infected with it, or had recovered from it provided the deeply sampled blood TCRbeta repertoires that made up the dataset. The prospective study material was composed of cDNA or gDNA derived from T cells, B-cell-depleted T cells, or PBMCs.

Each collaborating institution followed its own protocols to collect whole blood in K2EDTA tubes. For TCRbeta analysis, collaborators shipped samples as frozen whole blood, isolated PBMCs, or DNA extracted from either of those sample types. General findings and caveats noted by the study authors: The amount of clinical and demographic metadata varied by source and participant and was provided uncurated.

The immunoSEQ Assay, a bias-controlled multiplex PCR, was used to amplify TCRbeta CDR3 regions from genomic DNA. The study's processing was this. The number of nucleated cells in each sample was estimated by amplification of reference gene primers within the assay. To quantify the absolute abundance of each unique TCRbeta CDR3 rearrangement, sequence reads were collapsed and filtered. For each sample, productive Simpson clonality was calculated by taking the square root of Simpson's diversity index across productive rearrangements. TCRdb took over this immuneACCESS table, retaining in-frame rearrangements with V and J assigned. Such tables are incomplete; in checked studies, under half of the missing clones stem from an unresolved V gene, and the remainder is unexplained. V, J and clone size reflect that table, while D and trimming were determined from the DNA. Within this sample are about 150,000 clones, with just over 85% of them counted one time only. Approximately 3.5% of the sample is in the top ten clones.

Regarding this clone: There is no known antigen for this receptor. Within one base of it there is no much larger clone, and no base qualities were kept.

The TCR sequence derives from a man between 70 and 80 years old with acute or convalescent COVID-19. Sequencing was carried out using peripheral blood.

The nucleotides are TGTGCCAGCAGCACCCTTTTAGCGGGAGTAAAATACGAGCAGTACTTC. It codes for CASSTLLAGVKYEQYF. Recombination connected TRBV21-1 to TRBJ2-7; the table's TRBD2 call for D was not verified on the DNA. TRBV21-1 is a pseudogene locus. CDR3 length: 16 amino acids, cysteine to phenylalanine. Of the read, only the CDR3 DNA is kept; its 48 bases are in frame from base 1.